What follows are 32 T cell receptor beta chains derived from one specimen sequenced in a study of blood T cell repertoires in COVID-19. Method: immunoSEQ multiplex PCR; TCRdb's copy keeps in-frame clones and lacks some. The data contain 200,000 to 300,000 clones, around 87% of them singletons. The sample comprised peripheral blood. The source of these receptors is a man in his sixties who had recovered from COVID-19.

This sequence joins TRBV18 and TRBJ2-3; 9 bases align to TRBD2. The CDR3 has 16 amino acids. Germline V gene data show CDR1 as KGHSH and CDR2 as LQKENI. Germline trimming cut 3 bases from V and 4 bases from J; bases unmatched to any gene: 8. For the CDR3, the DNA is TGTGCCAGCTCACCTTCACGGCGGGGGGGCGCAGATACGCAGTATTTT. It yields the protein CASSPSRRGGADTQYF. Full variable domain (missing parts from reference TRBV18 and TRBJ2-3): NAGVMQNPRHLVRRRGQEARLRCSPMKGHSHVYWYRQLPEEGLKFMVYLQKENIIDESGMPKERFSAEFPKEGPSILRIQQVVRGDSAAYFCASSPSRRGGADTQYFGPGTRLTVL.

CDR3 sequence reads: CASSFDRHGNEQFF. The CDR3 DNA is TGTGCCAGCAGCTTCGACAGACATGGGAATGAGCAGTTCTTC. The rearrangement joins TRBV5-6 to TRBJ2-1; D might be TRBD1 (5 bases). Germline V lookup: CDR1 SGHDT, CDR2 YYEEEE. V lost 2 bases and J lost 7, with 13 bases in between. The CDR3 runs 14 residues.

This chain uses TRBV15 with TRBJ2-5; TRBD1 might be the D (5 bases). V was clipped by 1 base and J by 5 bases, with 14 bases between them. Germline assignment: CDR1 LNHNV and CDR2 YYDKDF (reference sequence). The CDR3 is 15 amino acids. CDR3 in DNA: TGTGCCACCAGCAGAGTTGGACCGAACAGGGAGACCCAGTACTTC. This sequence encodes CATSRVGPNRETQYF.

This clone was detected only once. V is TRBV5-1 and J is TRBJ2-2; 7 positions agree with TRBD1. V lost 1 base and J lost 5; bases outside the gene matches: 11. The CDR3 runs to 17 residues. Germline loops: CDR1 SGHRS, CDR2 YFSETQ. The DNA for the CDR3 is TGCGCCAGCAGCTTGATGGTCGGGACAGATCTAACCGGGGAGCTGTTTTTT. It yields the protein CASSLMVGTDLTGELFF.

This clone occurred once. The chain uses TRBV27 and TRBJ1-6, with D maybe TRBD1 (5 bases). Germline-derived CDR1 and CDR2 are MNHEY and SMNVEV (reference sequence). The CDR3 is 15 amino acids. V was clipped by 2 bases and J by 10 bases, with 15 bases between them. The CDR3 DNA is TGTGCCAGCAGTTTAGGCGGGGGGTTGGGATCACCCCTCCACTTT. It is translated as CASSLGGGLGSPLHF.

This clone was observed a single time. This same CDR3 is encoded by further DNA sequences in the sample. J is TRBJ2-3 and V is TRBV11-2; 7 bases are a match to TRBD2. Germline-derived CDR1 and CDR2 are SGHAT and FQNNGV. With V trimmed by 3 bases and J by 3 bases, 3 bases remained unmatched. The CDR3 length is 14 residues. The DNA of the CDR3 is TGTGCCAGCAGCTTGGGGGGAGGGACAGATACGCAGTATTTT. It specifies CASSLGGGTDTQYF.

This chain uses TRBV23-1 with TRBJ2-7, with D unresolved. TRBV23-1 is labeled an ORF, and its function is uncertain. V gave up 4 bases and J gave up 5 bases, with 9 bases separating them. The CDR3 loop spans 12 amino acids. The CDR3 DNA reads TGCGCCAGCAGTCCAGAGCTAGACGAGCAGTACTTC. It yields the protein CASSPELDEQYF.

CDR3 DNA: TGTGCCAGCAGCTTAGCGACGAGGAATGAAGCTTTCTTT. Protein sequence: CASSLATRNEAFF. This sequence joins TRBV7-9 and TRBJ1-1; D is uncertain. Germline V gives CDR1 SEHNR, CDR2 FQNEAQ (reference sequence). The V gene lost 0 bases and the J gene lost 7 bases, with 9 bases spanning the gap. The CDR3 is 13 residues long.

The chain carries TRBV15 and TRBJ1-5, with 11 bases identical to TRBD1. J was trimmed by 7 bases and V by 5 bases; bases with no gene match: 10. This CDR3 spans 16 amino acids. Looked up from germline, CDR1 is LNHNV and CDR2 is YYDKDF (reference sequence). This CDR3 is CATSVAPGQGDQPQHF. Written as DNA, the CDR3 is TGTGCCACCAGCGTCGCACCGGGACAGGGGGACCAGCCCCAGCATTTT.

V gene TRBV6-4 combines with J gene TRBJ2-1, with 11 bases that match TRBD2. V was clipped by 0 bases and J by 7 bases; unmatched bases: 2. Germline CDR1 MRHNA, CDR2 SNTAGT. The CDR3 runs 15 residues. This CDR3 is CASSDSVAGGNEQFF. The CDR3 DNA follows: TGTGCCAGCAGTGACTCGGTAGCGGGGGGGAATGAGCAGTTCTTC.

CDR3 sequence: CASSEFSRGLATDTQYF. DNA of the CDR3: TGTGCCAGCAGTGAATTTTCGCGGGGACTAGCCACAGATACGCAGTATTTT. V is TRBV6-1 and J is TRBJ2-3, with 9 bases aligning to TRBD2. Germline V gene lookup returns CDR1 MNHNS and CDR2 SASEGT. V was pared by 2 bases and J by 2 bases, with 8 bases of the junction left unmatched. The CDR3 has 17 amino acids.

The chain links TRBV27 to TRBJ1-1; no clear D gene. The germline V gene encodes CDR1 MNHEY and CDR2 SMNVEV (reference sequence). The CDR3 runs 16 residues. Between the trimmed V and J ends, which lost 5 bases and 0 bases, there was a span of 16 bases. CDR3 loop: CASSPEEGLMNTEAFF. The CDR3, as DNA: TGTGCCAGCAGTCCCGAGGAGGGTTTAATGAACACTGAAGCTTTCTTT.

The J gene is TRBJ1-5, the V gene TRBV6-1; D is uncertain. Germline-derived CDR1 and CDR2 are MNHNS and SASEGT. The germline V and J ends were trimmed by 1 base and 3 bases, with 10 bases remaining between them. The CDR3 consists of 15 residues. The chain's CDR3 is CASSEGASLNQPQHF. For the CDR3, the DNA is TGTGCCAGCAGTGAAGGGGCGAGCCTCAATCAGCCCCAGCATTTT.

V usage is TRBV15 and J usage is TRBJ1-5; the match to TRBD1 covers 10 bases. J gave up 4 bases and V 1 base, and 4 bases lay outside the gene matches. The CDR3 extends over 16 amino acids. In germline, CDR1 is LNHNV, CDR2 YYDKDF (reference sequence). In DNA form, the CDR3 reads TGTGCCACCAGCAGAGCATCGGGACAGGGGAATCAGCCCCAGCATTTT. Translating it yields CATSRASGQGNQPQHF.

The rearrangement links TRBV29-1 to TRBJ2-1, with a weak D call TRBD1 (5 bases). The CDR3 totals 13 residues. The germline CDR1 and CDR2 sequences are SQVTM and ANQGSEA. Trimming took 4 bases from V and 4 from J, leaving 11 bases between them. The CDR3 spells CSVAGPLYNEQFF. The CDR3 DNA sequence: TGCAGCGTTGCAGGGCCCTTGTACAATGAGCAGTTCTTC.

The chain is built from TRBV2 and TRBJ2-5; tentatively, D is TRBD1 (6 bases). The CDR3 length is 14 residues. CDR1 is SNHLY, CDR2 FYNNEI, per germline. V was shortened by 5 bases and J by 1 base, with 11 bases between the two germline ends. CDR3 bases: TGTGCCAGCAGTATGGGACACAGCCAAGAGACCCAGTACTTC. The encoded protein is CASSMGHSQETQYF.

The CDR3 nucleotides are TGTGCCAGCAGGCGGACAGGGAGTTGGAATGAGCAGTTCTTC. Its protein product is CASRRTGSWNEQFF. The rearrangement joins TRBV6-5 to TRBJ2-1, with TRBD1 matching over 8 bases. CDR1 MNHEY and CDR2 SVGAGI come from the germline V gene. With 6 bases clipped from V and 7 bases from J, the junction kept 8 bases outside the gene matches. The CDR3 is 14 residues long.

The chain has TRBV4-2 and TRBJ2-2, with D possibly TRBD1 on 5 matching bases. Trimming removed 1 base from V and 0 bases from J, with 12 bases in between. This CDR3 is 17 amino acids long. Per the germline V gene, CDR1 is LGHNA and CDR2 is YNFKEQ. The CDR3 DNA is TGTGCCAGCAGCCAAGCAGGGCGGACAACGAACACCGGGGAGCTGTTTTTT. It is translated as CASSQAGRTTNTGELFF.

V usage is TRBV29-1 and J usage is TRBJ2-7, with D uncertain. This CDR3 is 11 amino acids long. The V gene lost 4 bases and the J gene lost 9 bases, with 13 bases spanning the gap. Germline V CDR1 and CDR2: SQVTM, ANQGSEA. The CDR3 sequence is CSVVALGVQYV. CDR3 DNA: TGCAGCGTTGTGGCCCTGGGCGTGCAGTACGTC.

This chain joins TRBV15 and TRBJ2-1; possibly TRBD1 for D (5 bases). V was trimmed by 0 bases and J by 4 bases, leaving 13 bases between them. The CDR3 has 16 amino acids. Germline lookup yields CDR1 LNHNV and CDR2 YYDKDF (reference sequence). The CDR3 region is CATSREPHDRYNEQFF. In DNA, the CDR3 is TGTGCCACCAGCAGAGAACCCCACGACAGATACAATGAGCAGTTCTTC.

The V gene is TRBV24-1, the J gene TRBJ2-5; a possible D gene is TRBD1 (5 bases). The V gene's germline CDR1 is KGHDR and CDR2 SFDVKD. CDR3 length equals 15 residues. V was clipped by 3 bases and J by 1 base, with 11 bases between them. The CDR3 DNA follows: TGTGCCACCAGTGATACCCAGACAGCCCAAGAGACCCAGTACTTC. Amino acids: CATSDTQTAQETQYF.

J is TRBJ2-7 and V is TRBV30; 12 bases match TRBD2. V was clipped by 3 bases and J by 7 bases; unmatched bases: 10. The CDR3 contains 15 residues. Germline CDR1 reads GTSNPN; CDR2 reads SVGIG (reference sequence). DNA for the CDR3: TGTGCCTGGAGGCCAAGACTAGCGGGGGCGGGGGAGCAGTACTTC. It is translated as CAWRPRLAGAGEQYF.

This clone was detected only once. The chain couples TRBV5-1 to TRBJ1-1; D unclear. CDR1 is SGHRS and CDR2 is YFSETQ in the germline V gene. V shed 0 bases and J shed 1 base, with 7 bases lying between them. This CDR3 has 14 residues. CDR3 region: CASSLVPGNTEAFF. The CDR3 nucleotides read TGCGCCAGCAGCTTGGTACCGGGGAACACTGAAGCTTTCTTT.

The rearrangement links TRBV7-9 to TRBJ2-7; 8 bases agree with TRBD2. V shed 3 bases and J 2 bases; nucleotides not matched to a gene: 3. The CDR3 has 14 amino acids. Germline V CDR1 and CDR2: SEHNR, FQNEAQ (reference sequence). CDR3 region: CASSFPGGPYEQYV. CDR3 coding DNA: TGTGCCAGCAGCTTTCCGGGGGGGCCCTACGAGCAGTACGTC.

The J gene is TRBJ2-2, the V gene TRBV6-5; TRBD2 is a possible D gene (5 bases). Germline V CDR1 and CDR2: MNHEY, SVGAGI. Trimming pared 2 bases from V and 2 bases from J, leaving 9 bases between. The CDR3 sequence is 15 residues long. This CDR3 reads CASSYGEYNTGELFF. The CDR3 DNA sequence: TGTGCCAGCAGTTACGGGGAGTACAACACCGGGGAGCTGTTTTTT.

This clone appeared a single time. The chain has TRBV19 and TRBJ1-6; 9 bases line up with TRBD1. The germline V gene has CDR1 LNHDA and CDR2 SQIVND (reference sequence). Losses at the gene ends were 5 bases for V and 9 bases for J; bases not matched to a gene: 2. CDR3 length equals 13 residues. The DNA for the CDR3 is TGTGCCAGTAGTGACAGGGGGACTTCACCCCTCCACTTT. As protein: CASSDRGTSPLHF.

This chain uses TRBV5-1 with TRBJ2-2; unclear D gene. This CDR3 region has 14 residues. Trimming left V 4 bases short and J 4 bases short, with 11 bases between. Germline V CDR1 and CDR2: SGHRS, YFSETQ. CDR3 loop: CASSVDGSTGELFF. The CDR3 DNA is TGCGCCAGCAGCGTAGACGGGTCCACCGGGGAGCTGTTTTTT.

V and J are TRBV6-2 or TRBV6-3 and TRBJ2-6, with D possibly being TRBD2 (6 bases). Between the trimmed V and J ends, which lost 6 bases and 0 bases, there was a span of 12 bases. The CDR3 length is 16 residues. Per the germline V gene, CDR1 is MNHEY and CDR2 is SVGEGT. CDR3 DNA sequence: TGTGCCAGCAGCAAGGGACTCCTCTCTGGGGCCAACGTCCTGACTTTC. This codes for CASSKGLLSGANVLTF.

The chain couples TRBV6-4 to TRBJ2-2, with D perhaps TRBD2 (7 bases). Trimming cost V 2 bases and J 0 bases, with 10 bases left between them. Germline V CDR1 and CDR2: MRHNA, SNTAGT. This CDR3 comprises 16 residues. CDR3 nucleotide sequence: TGTGCCAGCAGTGACGGGGGGGCTCCGAACACCGGGGAGCTGTTTTTT. Translating gives CASSDGGAPNTGELFF.

This clone has more than one count but fewer than ten. The gene calls are TRBV5-6 and TRBJ2-2; 9 bases are a match to TRBD1. The V gene's germline CDR1 is SGHDT and CDR2 YYEEEE. The CDR3 runs 15 residues. V was clipped by 4 bases and J by 5 bases; unmatched bases: 6. The CDR3 DNA reads as TGTGCCAGCAGCGCCGGGACAGGGAATACCGGGGAGCTGTTTTTT. Its protein product is CASSAGTGNTGELFF.

J is TRBJ1-5 and V is TRBV6-4; the D is unclear. This CDR3 is built from 18 residues. The V end was cut by 2 bases, the J end by 0 bases, with 17 bases between. Looked up from germline, CDR1 is MRHNA and CDR2 is SNTAGT. Here the CDR3 DNA reads TGTGCCAGCAGTGACCCCAAGCGGAGGGCTCATAGCAATCAGCCCCAGCATTTT. Its protein is CASSDPKRRAHSNQPQHF.

The rearrangement uses TRBV7-9 and TRBJ1-4; 10 nucleotides agree with TRBD1. V shed 2 bases, J shed 0 bases, and the junction held 3 bases outside the gene matches. The germline V gene encodes CDR1 SEHNR and CDR2 FQNEAQ (reference sequence). The CDR3 length is 17 residues. CDR3 in amino acids: CASSLRGQGPTNEKLFF. CDR3 bases: TGTGCCAGCAGCTTAAGGGGACAGGGGCCAACTAATGAAAAACTGTTTTTT.